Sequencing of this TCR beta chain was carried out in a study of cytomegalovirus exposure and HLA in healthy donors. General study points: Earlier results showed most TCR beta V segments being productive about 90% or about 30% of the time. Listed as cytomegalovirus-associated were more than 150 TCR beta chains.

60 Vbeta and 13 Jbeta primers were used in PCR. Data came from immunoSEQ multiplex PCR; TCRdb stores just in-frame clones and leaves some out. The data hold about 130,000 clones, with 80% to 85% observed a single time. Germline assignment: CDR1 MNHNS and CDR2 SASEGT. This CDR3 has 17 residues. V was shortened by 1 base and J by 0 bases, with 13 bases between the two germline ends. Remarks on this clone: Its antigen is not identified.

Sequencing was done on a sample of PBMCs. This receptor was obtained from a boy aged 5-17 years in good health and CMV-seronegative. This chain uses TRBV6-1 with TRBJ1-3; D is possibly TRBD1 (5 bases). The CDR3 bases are TGTGCCAGCAGTGAAGTATGGGGTGACAGCTCTGGAAACACCATATATTTT. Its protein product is CASSEVWGDSSGNTIYF.